This T cell receptor beta chain was observed in a study of OX40 agonist ivuxolimab in advanced cancers. In regard to this clone: This specimen includes other DNA sequences encoding the same CDR3.

V was pared by 1 base and J by 7 bases, with 1 base between. CDR1 is LNHDA and CDR2 is SQIVND in the germline V gene (reference sequence). CDR3 length: 11 amino acids. The data were produced by immunoSEQ multiplex PCR, yet TCRdb's version contains in-frame clones alone and is incomplete. The sample has tens of thousands of clones, about 90% seen once; the top ten hold approximately 0.81%. This chain uses TRBV19 with TRBJ1-4; no firm D call. The TCR sequence derives from an adult with an advanced solid tumor such as melanoma, head and neck, liver or kidney cancer. Sequenced here: CD4+ or CD8+ T cells sorted from blood, sampled in a trial of the OX40 agonist ivuxolimab. The CDR3 reads CASSIGEKLFF. In nucleotides, the CDR3 is TGTGCCAGTAGTATAGGTGAAAAACTGTTTTTT.